The entry below describes one TCR beta chain. Antigen: not known. This sample was taken from a study of T cell responses to AZD1222 COVID-19 vaccine. Overall study findings and caveats: Nearly half of spike-specific TCRs reportedly go after variant regions that carry no mutations. The sample set comprised mostly white British donors with more females, and clonal diversity was possibly underestimated.

Clones were sequenced by immunoSEQ multiplex PCR, and TCRdb holds only the in-frame ones, with some missing. The sample lists approximately 150,000 clones, approximately 90% occurring once. Trimming pared 0 bases from V and 2 bases from J, leaving 12 bases between. Germline V gene sequence: CDR1 SGHRS, CDR2 YFSETQ. The CDR3 consists of 15 residues. The source was peripheral blood, collected on day 0 of AZD1222 vaccination. The genes are TRBV5-1 and TRBJ2-7; D gene uncertain. The TCR originated in an adult in good health. The CDR3 DNA is TGCGCCAGCAGCTTGGCTGCGATGGTTGCCTACGAGCAGTACTTC. This codes for CASSLAAMVAYEQYF.